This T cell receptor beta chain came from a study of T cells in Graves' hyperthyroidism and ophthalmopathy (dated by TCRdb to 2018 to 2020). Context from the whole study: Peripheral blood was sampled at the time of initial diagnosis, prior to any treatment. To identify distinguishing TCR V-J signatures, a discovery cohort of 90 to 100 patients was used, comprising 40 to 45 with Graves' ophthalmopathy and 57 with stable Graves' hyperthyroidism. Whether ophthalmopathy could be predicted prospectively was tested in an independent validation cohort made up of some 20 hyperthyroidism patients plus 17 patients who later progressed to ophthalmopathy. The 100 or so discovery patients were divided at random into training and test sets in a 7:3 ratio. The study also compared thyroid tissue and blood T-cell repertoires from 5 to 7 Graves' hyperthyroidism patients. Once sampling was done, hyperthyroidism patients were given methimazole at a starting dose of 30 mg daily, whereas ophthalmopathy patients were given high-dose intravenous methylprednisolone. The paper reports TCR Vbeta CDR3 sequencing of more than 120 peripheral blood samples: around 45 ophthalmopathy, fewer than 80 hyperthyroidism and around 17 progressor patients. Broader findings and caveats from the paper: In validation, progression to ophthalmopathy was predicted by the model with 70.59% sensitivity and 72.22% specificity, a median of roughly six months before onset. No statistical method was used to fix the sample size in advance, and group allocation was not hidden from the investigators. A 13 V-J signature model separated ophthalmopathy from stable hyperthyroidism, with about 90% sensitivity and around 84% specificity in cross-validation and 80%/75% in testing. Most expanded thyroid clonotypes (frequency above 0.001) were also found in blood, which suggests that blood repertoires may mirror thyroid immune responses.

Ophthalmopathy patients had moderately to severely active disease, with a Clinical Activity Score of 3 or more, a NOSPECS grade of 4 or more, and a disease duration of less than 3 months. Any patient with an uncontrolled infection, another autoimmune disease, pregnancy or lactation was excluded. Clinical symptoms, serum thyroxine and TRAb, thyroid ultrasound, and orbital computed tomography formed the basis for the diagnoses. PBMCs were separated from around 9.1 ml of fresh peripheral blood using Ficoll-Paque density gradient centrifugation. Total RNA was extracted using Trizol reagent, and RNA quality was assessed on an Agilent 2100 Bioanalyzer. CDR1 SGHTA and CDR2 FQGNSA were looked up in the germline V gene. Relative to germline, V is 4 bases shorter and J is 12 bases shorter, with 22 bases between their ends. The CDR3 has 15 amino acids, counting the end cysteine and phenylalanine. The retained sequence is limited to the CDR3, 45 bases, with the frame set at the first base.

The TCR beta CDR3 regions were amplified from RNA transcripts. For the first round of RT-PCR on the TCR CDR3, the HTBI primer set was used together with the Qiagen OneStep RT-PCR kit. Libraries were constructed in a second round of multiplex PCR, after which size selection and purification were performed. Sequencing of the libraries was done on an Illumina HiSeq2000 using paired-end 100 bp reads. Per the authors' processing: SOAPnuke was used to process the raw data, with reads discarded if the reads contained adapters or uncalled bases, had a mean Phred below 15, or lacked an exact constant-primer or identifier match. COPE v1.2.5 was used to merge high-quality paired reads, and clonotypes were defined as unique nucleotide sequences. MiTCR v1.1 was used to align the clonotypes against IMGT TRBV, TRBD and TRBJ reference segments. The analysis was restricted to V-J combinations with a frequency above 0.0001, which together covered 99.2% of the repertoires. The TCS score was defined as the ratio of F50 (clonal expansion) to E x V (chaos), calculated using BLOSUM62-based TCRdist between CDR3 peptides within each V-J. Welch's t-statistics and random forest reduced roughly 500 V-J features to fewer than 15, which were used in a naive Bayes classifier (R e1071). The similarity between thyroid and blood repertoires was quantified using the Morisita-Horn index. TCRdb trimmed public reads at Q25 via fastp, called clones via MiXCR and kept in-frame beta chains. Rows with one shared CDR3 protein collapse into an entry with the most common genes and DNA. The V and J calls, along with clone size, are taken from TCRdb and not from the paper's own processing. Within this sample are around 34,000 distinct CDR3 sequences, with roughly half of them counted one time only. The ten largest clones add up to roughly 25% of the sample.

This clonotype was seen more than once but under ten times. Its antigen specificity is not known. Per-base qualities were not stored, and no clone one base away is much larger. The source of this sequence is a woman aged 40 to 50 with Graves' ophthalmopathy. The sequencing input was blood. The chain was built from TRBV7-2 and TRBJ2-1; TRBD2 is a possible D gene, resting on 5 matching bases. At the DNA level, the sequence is TGTGCCAGCAGCTCGTCGGGGATAAGCACAGATACGCAGTTCTTC. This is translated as CASSSSGISTDTQFF.